These 5 T cell receptor beta chains were all obtained from the same sample, sequenced in a study of blood T cell repertoires in COVID-19. Using immunoSEQ multiplex PCR, the repertoire was profiled, and TCRdb retains in-frame clones only, with some absent. The sample lists roughly 150,000 clones, more than 75% occurring once. Sequenced input: peripheral blood. These receptors came from a woman aged 70-85 years with COVID-19, enrolled during active disease.

V usage is TRBV11-2 and J usage is TRBJ2-5; D not resolved. The CDR3 contains 14 residues. Germline V gene lookup returns CDR1 SGHAT and CDR2 FQNNGV. The V end was cut by 4 bases, the J end by 6 bases, with 15 bases between. CDR3 in DNA: TGTGCCAGCAGCTACGGGTTTAGTTCGCAGACCCAGTACTTC. Encoded protein: CASSYGFSSQTQYF.

The rearrangement links TRBV19 to TRBJ1-5, with a possible D match to TRBD1 (5 bases). The germline V gene has CDR1 LNHDA and CDR2 SQIVND (reference sequence). There are 14 residues in the CDR3. Trimming took 5 bases from V and 7 from J, leaving 15 bases between them. CDR3 in amino acids: CASSVNAQGQPQHF. CDR3 in DNA: TGTGCCAGTAGTGTTAACGCCCAGGGACAGCCCCAGCATTTT.

The genes are TRBV5-1 and TRBJ2-5; weak D call: TRBD2 (5 bases). This CDR3 comprises 15 residues. Trimming left V 4 bases short and J 1 base short, with 14 bases between. In germline, CDR1 is SGHRS, CDR2 YFSETQ. The CDR3: CASSPRVGSQETQYF. Here the CDR3 DNA reads TGCGCCAGCAGCCCCCGGGTAGGGAGCCAAGAGACCCAGTACTTC.

CDR3 protein: CASSTPGQGSDEQYF. DNA for the CDR3: TGTGCCAGCAGTACCCCGGGACAGGGGTCAGACGAGCAGTACTTC. The V and J genes are TRBV28 and TRBJ2-7, with TRBD1 identical over 10 bases. The CDR3 extends over 15 amino acids. Losses at the gene ends were 5 bases for V and 5 bases for J; bases not matched to a gene: 9. Germline values: CDR1 MDHEN, CDR2 SYDVKM.

This chain connects TRBV7-8 to TRBJ2-5; the D gene is possibly TRBD1 (6 bases). The CDR3 contains 16 residues. Trimming cost V 0 bases and J 5 bases, with 16 bases left between them. The germline V gene has CDR1 SGHVS and CDR2 FQNEAQ. This CDR3 is CASSLALQGPWETQYF. CDR3 bases: TGTGCCAGCAGCTTAGCTCTCCAGGGGCCATGGGAGACCCAGTACTTC.